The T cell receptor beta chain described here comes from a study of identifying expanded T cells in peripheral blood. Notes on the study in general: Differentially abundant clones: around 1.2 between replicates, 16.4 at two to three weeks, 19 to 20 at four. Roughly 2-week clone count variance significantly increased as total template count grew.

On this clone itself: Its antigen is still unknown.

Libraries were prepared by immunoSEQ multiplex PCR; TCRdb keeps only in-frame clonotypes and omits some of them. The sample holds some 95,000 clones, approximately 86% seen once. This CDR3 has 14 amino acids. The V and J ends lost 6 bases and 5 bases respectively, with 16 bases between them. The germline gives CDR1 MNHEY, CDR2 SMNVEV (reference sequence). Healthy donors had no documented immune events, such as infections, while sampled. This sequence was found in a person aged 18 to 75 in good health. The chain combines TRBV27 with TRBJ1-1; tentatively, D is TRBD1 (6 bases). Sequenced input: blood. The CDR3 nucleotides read TGTGCCAGCAGACAGCTTGGGGGGCTAACTGAAGCTTTCTTT. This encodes CASRQLGGLTEAFF.